A single sample gave rise to the 11 T cell receptor beta chains below, sequenced in a study of shared clonotypes between healthy human individuals. The naive CD8 fraction comprised CD45RO-negative cells positively selected for CCR7 and excluded terminally differentiated effector memory CD45RA+ cells. The method was immunoSEQ multiplex PCR; TCRdb's version includes in-frame clones alone and lacks a portion of them. The profile shows about 2.1 million clones, 90% to 95% of them singletons. Sequenced: naive CD8+ T cells from PBMCs. Receptors originate from a man aged 18 to 35 in good health. Some clones in this sample may be carry-over from other donors' samples.

The chain recombines TRBV28 with TRBJ2-1; D is uncertain. The V end lost 5 bases, the J end lost 5 bases, and 13 bases lay between the germline ends. Per germline, CDR1 MDHEN and CDR2 SYDVKM. The CDR3 spans 14 residues. CDR3 sequence: CASSPPETDNEQFF. As DNA, the CDR3 is TGTGCCAGCAGTCCCCCCGAAACCGACAATGAGCAGTTCTTC.

V and J are TRBV28 and TRBJ2-4, with 10 bases fitting TRBD2. This CDR3 has 17 residues. Trimming at V came to 5 bases and at J to 1 base, leaving 8 bases not matched to a gene. Germline V gene data show CDR1 as MDHEN and CDR2 as SYDVKM. CDR3 bases: TGTGCCAGCAGTCTGGGGACTAGCGTGGTTGCCAAAAACATTCAGTACTTC. Its protein product is CASSLGTSVVAKNIQYF.

The gene calls are TRBV10-2 and TRBJ2-1, with D possibly TRBD1 on 5 matching bases. Germline CDR1 is WSHSY and CDR2 is SAAADI. V dropped 2 bases and J dropped 2 bases, with 10 bases sitting between them. CDR3 length equals 15 residues. The CDR3: CASSEGAPTYNEQFF. The CDR3 DNA reads TGCGCCAGCAGTGAGGGGGCCCCGACCTACAATGAGCAGTTCTTC.

The rearrangement uses TRBV7-9 and TRBJ2-5; weak D call: TRBD1 (7 bases). V lost 5 bases, J lost 4 bases, and 20 bases lay in between. In germline, CDR1 is SEHNR, CDR2 FQNEAQ (reference sequence). The length of the CDR3 is 16 residues. For the CDR3, the DNA is TGTGCCAGCAGCCCGCCCCGCGGAGGGGGCACAGAGACCCAGTACTTC. The encoded protein is CASSPPRGGGTETQYF.

This clone was seen a handful of times. CDR3 protein: CASSATGAAEAFF. DNA for the CDR3: TGTGCCAGCAGCGCGACAGGGGCCGCTGAAGCTTTCTTT. This chain links TRBV9 with TRBJ1-1; 8 nucleotides match TRBD1. Germline CDR1 reads SGDLS; CDR2 reads YYNGEE. The CDR3 loop spans 13 amino acids. J lost 6 bases, V lost 3 bases, and 4 bases had no gene match.

This sequence joins TRBV6-6 and TRBJ2-7, with TRBD2 matching 15 bases. CDR3 length: 15 amino acids. J gave up 7 bases and V 6 bases, and 7 bases lay outside the gene matches. Per the germline V gene, CDR1 is MNHNY and CDR2 is SVGAGI (reference sequence). The CDR3 is CASSPGTSGRREQYF. CDR3 DNA: TGTGCCAGCAGCCCTGGGACTAGCGGGAGGCGGGAGCAGTACTTC.

The rearrangement uses TRBV4-1 and TRBJ2-7, with TRBD2 matching over 7 bases. V lost 0 bases, J lost 3 bases, and 8 bases stayed unmatched. The CDR3 loop spans 16 amino acids. Germline CDR1 reads MGHRA; CDR2 reads YSYEKL. This CDR3 reads CASSQDKASGYYEQYF. The CDR3 DNA reads as TGCGCCAGCAGCCAAGATAAGGCTAGCGGCTACTACGAGCAGTACTTC.

The V and J genes are TRBV7-9 and TRBJ2-5, with 10 bases lining up with TRBD2. Germline V gene sequence: CDR1 SEHNR, CDR2 FQNEAQ (reference sequence). The CDR3 covers 15 residues. V dropped 6 bases and J dropped 5; count of bases not matched to a gene: 9. The CDR3 spells CASSLRLAGRETQYF. The CDR3 nucleotides are TGTGCCAGCAGTTTGAGACTAGCGGGTAGGGAGACCCAGTACTTC.

The chain couples TRBV28 to TRBJ2-1, with 8 nucleotides matching TRBD2. This CDR3 spans 15 amino acids. CDR1 and CDR2 from the germline V gene are MDHEN and SYDVKM. The V and J ends lost 1 base and 2 bases, in that order; junction bases with no gene match: 1. The CDR3 DNA reads TGTGCCAGCAGTTTATTACTAGCGGCCTACAATGAGCAGTTCTTC. Protein: CASSLLLAAYNEQFF.

V usage is TRBV5-1 and J usage is TRBJ2-3, with D maybe TRBD2 (6 bases). Trimming stripped 1 base from V and 4 bases from J, with 10 bases between. Germline values: CDR1 SGHRS, CDR2 YFSETQ. The CDR3 covers 14 residues. CDR3 region: CASSLWRAPDTQYF. The CDR3 DNA reads as TGCGCCAGCAGCTTGTGGAGGGCCCCAGATACGCAGTATTTT.

This chain joins TRBV14 and TRBJ1-2, with unresolved D. Per the germline V gene, CDR1 is SGHDN and CDR2 is FVKESK. The CDR3 runs 12 residues. The germline V and J ends were trimmed by 3 bases and 2 bases, with 4 bases remaining between them. CDR3 sequence: CASSQVNYGYTF. The CDR3 DNA sequence: TGTGCCAGCAGCCAGGTGAACTATGGCTACACCTTC.